Listed below are T cell receptor beta chains from one sample, sequenced in a study of T cells in Graves' hyperthyroidism and ophthalmopathy. MiXCR, run by TCRdb on the multiplex PCR reads, gives a single entry per CDR3 protein. The repertoire has about 410,000 distinct CDR3 sequences, roughly 14% of them found once; the top ten carry less than 15%. The sequencing input was blood. The origin of the receptors is a man aged 18-30 years with Graves' ophthalmopathy. Both conserved end residues are part of each CDR3. A D gene is named only where the DNA matches it firmly. Only part of the rows carry a size: once, few, many, or a class if the clone is expanded.

d_call,v_call,j_call,clone_size,cdr3_nt,cdr3_aa
.,TRBV3-1,TRBJ2-3,many,TGTGCCAGCAGCCGCAAGGGGATCGCAGATACGCAGTATTTT,CASSRKGIADTQYF
TRBD1,TRBV2,TRBJ1-5,many,TGTGCCAGCACCCAGGAGACAGGGGGCCTTAATCAGCCCCAGCATTTT,CASTQETGGLNQPQHF
.,TRBV24-1,TRBJ2-1,many,TGTGCCACCAGTGATTTGCGGGCAGGTGGGACTTTCGAGCAGTTCTTC,CATSDLRAGGTFEQFF
.,TRBV5-6,TRBJ1-1,many,TGTGCCAGCAGCTTGGCCCCAACTGAAGCTTTCTTT,CASSLAPTEAFF
.,TRBV5-5,TRBJ2-1,many,TGTGCCAGCAGCTTGGGCAGGAGTGATTACAATGAGCAGTTCTTC,CASSLGRSDYNEQFF
.,TRBV6-1,TRBJ2-3,.,TGTGCCAGCAGTGATGGGACAACGGCAGATACGCAGTATTTT,CASSDGTTADTQYF
.,TRBV7-9,TRBJ2-7,.,TGTGCCAGCAGCTTGGTCGGGGGTGGCAACTACGAGCAGTACTTC,CASSLVGGGNYEQYF
TRBD2,TRBV7-2,TRBJ2-6,.,TGTGCCAGCAGCTCCCGCGGGGGGGCTGGGGCCAACGTCCTGACTTTC,CASSSRGGAGANVLTF
.,TRBV7-6,TRBJ2-1,many,TGTGCCAGCAGCTGGAAGACGGGCGGCTCCTACAATGAGCAGTTCTTC,CASSWKTGGSYNEQFF
.,TRBV5-4,TRBJ1-2,.,TGTGCCAGCAGCGGCGGCCTCAACTATGGCTACACCTTC,CASSGGLNYGYTF
.,TRBV12-3/TRBV12-4,TRBJ1-2,few,TGTGCCAGCACCCTTGGGCCACAAGGTGGCTACACCTTC,CASTLGPQGGYTF
.,TRBV7-9,TRBJ1-6,few,TGTGCCAGCAGCTTTCGCCGGGACAATAATTCACCCCTCCACTTT,CASSFRRDNNSPLHF
.,TRBV28,TRBJ2-2,.,TGTGCCAGCAGACAGTACACCGGGGAGCTGTTTTTT,CASRQYTGELFF
.,TRBV11-1,TRBJ1-2,many,TGTGCCAGCAGCCCGGACAGTTCCTATGGCTACACCTTC,CASSPDSSYGYTF
.,TRBV5-1,TRBJ2-5,many,TGCGCCAGCAGCTTGGGGCACCAAACACCTGGGACCCAGTACTTC,CASSLGHQTPGTQYF
TRBD1,TRBV2,TRBJ1-2,many,TGTGCCAGCTCCCGGGAGACAGGGGCCCGCTATGGCTACACCTTC,CASSRETGARYGYTF
TRBD2,TRBV7-2,TRBJ2-7,many,TGTGCCAGCAGCAAGACCTGGACGGGAGGAGGCTACGAGCAGTACTTC,CASSKTWTGGGYEQYF
.,TRBV7-2,TRBJ1-2,many,TGTGCCAGCAGCACCGGACGGTCCTCTCGTGGCTATGGCTACACCTTC,CASSTGRSSRGYGYTF
TRBD2,TRBV9,TRBJ2-1,many,TGTGCCAGCAGCGTAGTGGGCGGGAGAACCTACAATGAGCAGTTCTTC,CASSVVGGRTYNEQFF
.,TRBV7-9,TRBJ2-1,many,TGTGCCAGCAGCTTGAGGACTACCTATGGCAATGAGCAGTTCTTC,CASSLRTTYGNEQFF
.,TRBV19,TRBJ2-7,few,TGTGCCAGTAGTCCCCGGGCCTTGGGGCAGTACGAGCAGTACTTC,CASSPRALGQYEQYF
TRBD2,TRBV25-1,TRBJ2-3,.,TGTGCCAGCAGTGCGGGAGGTTACACAGATACGCAGTATTTT,CASSAGGYTDTQYF
.,TRBV4-1,TRBJ1-3,.,TGCGCCAGCAGCCAACCCTTTAAAGGGGACGCCGTGTCTGGAAACACCATATATTTT,CASSQPFKGDAVSGNTIYF
TRBD1,TRBV30,TRBJ1-2,many,TGTGCCTGCTCGGGACAGGATCAAGGCTACACCTTC,CACSGQDQGYTF
.,TRBV20-1,TRBJ1-1,many,TGCAGTGCTAGCACCAGGGTGACTGAAGCTTTCTTT,CSASTRVTEAFF
.,TRBV19,TRBJ2-7,many,TGTGCCAGTAGTATAGCTGCAGAGTACGAGCAGTACTTC,CASSIAAEYEQYF
TRBD2,TRBV7-9,TRBJ2-5,many,TGTGCCAGCAGCTTAGACCTTTATGAACTAGCGGGGGAAGAGACCCAGTACTTC,CASSLDLYELAGEETQYF
.,TRBV20-1,TRBJ1-2,many,TGCAGTGCTAAAATTCTGGGGTTACAGGATGGCTACACCTTC,CSAKILGLQDGYTF
TRBD1,TRBV19,TRBJ2-7,many,TGTGCCAGTAGGACAAGGACAGGGGACTACGAGCAGTACTTC,CASRTRTGDYEQYF
.,TRBV11-2,TRBJ1-4,many,TGTGCCAGCAGCTCAGCTACCACCGCTGAAAAACTGTTTTTT,CASSSATTAEKLFF
.,TRBV7-2,TRBJ1-1,many,TGTGCCAGCAGCTTAGGGGGGACTGGGGGAACTGAAGCTTTCTTT,CASSLGGTGGTEAFF
TRBD2,TRBV7-2,TRBJ2-3,many,TGTGCCAGCAGCTTCAGACTAGCGGGGGGGCAGGTTCATACAGATACGCAGTATTTT,CASSFRLAGGQVHTDTQYF
.,TRBV9,TRBJ1-2,few,TGTGCCAGCAGCGTAGTGCCGGTGGCTCAAAACTATGGCTACACCTTC,CASSVVPVAQNYGYTF
.,TRBV19,TRBJ1-2,.,TGTGCCAGTACCCAGGGAGCTAACTATGGCTACACCTTC,CASTQGANYGYTF
.,TRBV7-9,TRBJ2-3,many,TGTGCCAGCAGCTCCAGAGTCGGAGATACGCAGTATTTT,CASSSRVGDTQYF
.,TRBV11-3,TRBJ2-1,many,TGTGCCAGCAGCTTCCAAGTGTCCAATGAGCAGTTCTTC,CASSFQVSNEQFF